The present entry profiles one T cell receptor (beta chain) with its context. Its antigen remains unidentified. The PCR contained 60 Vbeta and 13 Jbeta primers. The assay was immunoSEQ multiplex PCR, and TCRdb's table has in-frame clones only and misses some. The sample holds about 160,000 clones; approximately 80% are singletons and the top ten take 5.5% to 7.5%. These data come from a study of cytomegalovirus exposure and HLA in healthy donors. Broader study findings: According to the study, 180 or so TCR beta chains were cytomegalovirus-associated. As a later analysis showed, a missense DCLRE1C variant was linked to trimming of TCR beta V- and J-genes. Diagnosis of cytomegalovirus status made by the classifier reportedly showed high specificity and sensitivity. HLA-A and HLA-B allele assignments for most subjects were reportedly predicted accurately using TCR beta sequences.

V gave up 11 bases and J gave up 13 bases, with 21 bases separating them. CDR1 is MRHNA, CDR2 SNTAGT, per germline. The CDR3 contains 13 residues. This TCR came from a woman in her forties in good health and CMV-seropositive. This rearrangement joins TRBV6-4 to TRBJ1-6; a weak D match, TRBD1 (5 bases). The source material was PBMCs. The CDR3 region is CASGGTVPRPLHF. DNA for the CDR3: TGTGCCTCGGGGGGGACTGTCCCAAGGCCCCTCCACTTT.